This entry lists 10 T cell receptor beta chains sequenced from one sample in a study of CD8 T cells in ankylosing spondylitis. From the 5' RACE reads, TCRdb called clonotypes with MiXCR, one entry per CDR3 protein. This table has about 210,000 distinct CDR3 sequences, roughly 8.2% appearing once. The source material was blood, either unsorted or a sorted T cell fraction (not recorded which). Every receptor here comes from a female donor with ankylosing spondylitis or in good health (not recorded which).

This rearrangement joins TRBV6-5 to TRBJ2-5; 14 nucleotides agree with TRBD2. The ends lost 5 bases at V and 3 bases at J; junction bases unmatched: 11. The CDR3 sequence is 18 residues long. The germline V gene encodes CDR1 MNHEY and CDR2 SVGAGI. CDR3 residues: CASSNGLAGGTSKETQYF. In nucleotides, the CDR3 is TGTGCCAGCAGTAACGGACTAGCGGGAGGCACCTCAAAAGAGACCCAGTACTTC.

This clonotype was counted only a few times. The rearrangement uses TRBV7-2 and TRBJ1-4; D gene ambiguous. This CDR3 is built from 15 residues. With 3 bases removed from V and 7 bases from J, the gap between germline ends came to 15 bases. Germline CDR1 SGHTA, CDR2 FQGNSA. The CDR3 loop reads CASSFVESPGEKLFF. The CDR3 nucleotides read TGTGCCAGCAGCTTCGTGGAGTCCCCAGGTGAAAAACTGTTTTTT. Drawing the rest from reference TRBV7-2 and TRBJ1-4, the complete variable domain is GAGVSQSPSNKVTEKGKDVELRCDPISGHTALYWYRQSLGQGLEFLIYFQGNSAPDKSGLPSDRFSAERTGGSVSTLTIQRTQQEDSAVYLCASSFVESPGEKLFFGSGTQLSVL.

This clonotype has just a few counts. J is TRBJ2-1 and V is TRBV7-9, with a tentative D call TRBD2 (5 bases). The CDR3 totals 14 residues. V gave up 3 bases and J gave up 4 bases, with 10 bases separating them. Germline V gene lookup returns CDR1 SEHNR and CDR2 FQNEAQ (reference sequence). In nucleotides, the CDR3 is TGTGCCAGCAGCTTCGCGACTATTTACAATGAGCAGTTCTTC. This sequence encodes CASSFATIYNEQFF.

This clonotype was seen at least ten times. CDR3: CASSLGAGLNTEAFF. As DNA, the CDR3 is TGTGCCAGCAGCTTGGGGGCAGGCCTGAACACTGAAGCTTTCTTT. The chain joins TRBV7-2 to TRBJ1-1; the D gene is possibly TRBD1 (6 bases). The germline V gene has CDR1 SGHTA and CDR2 FQGNSA. V dropped 3 bases and J dropped 0 bases, with 11 bases sitting between them. The CDR3 consists of 15 residues.

This clonotype was counted many times. The CDR3 nucleotides read TGTGCCAGCAGCTTAGTCACAGGGACCGGGGAGCTGTTTTTT. It is translated as CASSLVTGTGELFF. The chain recombines TRBV7-6 with TRBJ2-2; D might be TRBD1 (6 bases). The V gene's germline CDR1 is SGHVS and CDR2 FNYEAQ. Trimming took off 1 base at V and 5 bases at J, with 8 bases between the two ends. The length of the CDR3 is 14 residues. Variable domain in full (rest from reference TRBV7-6 and TRBJ2-2): GAGVSQSPRYKVTKRGQDVALRCDPISGHVSLYWYRQALGQGPEFLTYFNYEAQQDKSGLPNDRFSAERPEGSISTLTIQRTEQRDSAMYRCASSLVTGTGELFFGEGSRLTVL.

A note on this clonotype: A clone one base away is much larger, so this may be a read error. V usage is TRBV12-3 or TRBV12-4 and J usage is TRBJ1-2; D ambiguous. The CDR3 loop spans 11 amino acids. CDR3 DNA sequence: TGTACCAGCGCCTACCTGTATGGCTACACCTTC. Protein: CTSAYLYGYTF.

The rearrangement uses TRBV18 and TRBJ2-1; tentatively, D is TRBD1 or TRBD2 (5 bases each). There are 13 residues in the CDR3. V lost 6 bases and J 7 bases, leaving 13 bases between the germline ends. Germline V CDR1 and CDR2: KGHSH, LQKENI. This chain's CDR3 is CASSPEGWNEQFF. CDR3 in DNA: TGTGCCAGCTCCCCCGAGGGGTGGAATGAGCAGTTCTTC. Drawing the rest from reference TRBV18 and TRBJ2-1, the complete variable domain is NAGVMQNPRHLVRRRGQEARLRCSPMKGHSHVYWYRQLPEEGLKFMVYLQKENIIDESGMPKERFSAEFPKEGPSILRIQQVVRGDSAAYFCASSPEGWNEQFFGPGTRLTVL.

This clonotype appeared many times. The V gene is TRBV27, the J gene TRBJ2-7; TRBD1 aligns across 9 bases. Germline CDR1 reads MNHEY; CDR2 reads SMNVEV (reference sequence). The CDR3 contains 14 residues. Losses at the gene ends were 5 bases for V and 6 bases for J; bases not matched to a gene: 8. CDR3 residues: CASSPSQGASEQYF. In nucleotides, the CDR3 is TGTGCCAGCAGTCCCTCACAGGGGGCAAGCGAGCAGTACTTC.

This clonotype appeared many times. The rearrangement links TRBV27 to TRBJ2-5; 7 bases match TRBD2. The CDR3 consists of 14 residues. Per germline, CDR1 MNHEY and CDR2 SMNVEV (reference sequence). Trimming at V came to 4 bases and at J to 5 bases, leaving 7 bases not matched to a gene. The CDR3 DNA is TGTGCCAGCAGTTCCCCCGGGAGGCGGGAGACCCAGTACTTC. It yields the protein CASSSPGRRETQYF.

This clonotype has at least ten counts. The CDR3 is CASSPRAGGAYNEQFF. CDR3 nucleotide sequence: TGTGCCAGCAGCCCTCGAGCAGGGGGAGCCTACAATGAGCAGTTCTTC. This chain uses TRBV7-2 with TRBJ2-1; 7 bases align to TRBD1. The CDR3 is made up of 16 amino acids. Germline loops: CDR1 SGHTA, CDR2 FQGNSA. Trimming took 5 bases from V and 2 from J; bases not matched to a gene: 9. The variable domain in full, with the rest retrieved from reference TRBV7-2 and TRBJ2-1, is GAGVSQSPSNKVTEKGKDVELRCDPISGHTALYWYRQSLGQGLEFLIYFQGNSAPDKSGLPSDRFSAERTGGSVSTLTIQRTQQEDSAVYLCASSPRAGGAYNEQFFGPGTRLTVL.